The 10 T cell receptor beta chains given below trace back to one sample, sequenced in a study of T-cell memory formation after mild COVID-19. Using its own MiXCR run on the 5' RACE reads, TCRdb lists one record per CDR3 protein. The sample carries about 160,000 distinct CDR3 sequences, roughly 30% recorded once. What was sequenced was PBMCs or a T cell subset sorted from them (not recorded which). Receptors originate from an adult woman who had mild COVID-19 (a few samples of this study predate the infection). Cell type and time point are not known.

This clonotype was recorded a few times. The chain is built from TRBV18 and TRBJ2-6; 7 bases agree with TRBD1. CDR3 size: 17 residues. Per the germline V gene, CDR1 is KGHSH and CDR2 is LQKENI. Trimming removed 1 base from V and 0 bases from J; junction bases left unmatched: 3. Here the CDR3 reads CASSPQGAYSGANVLTF. The CDR3 DNA is TGTGCCAGCTCACCACAGGGGGCCTACTCTGGGGCCAACGTCCTGACTTTC.

The V gene is TRBV20-1, the J gene TRBJ1-1; 9 bases are a match to TRBD1. CDR3 length: 18 amino acids. The germline V gene encodes CDR1 DFQATT and CDR2 SNEGSKA (reference sequence). With V trimmed by 5 bases and J by 1 base, 17 bases remained unmatched. DNA of the CDR3: TGCAGTGCTCACTTCCCCGGACAGGGGAGTTTTCGGAACACTGAAGCTTTCTTT. Its translation is CSAHFPGQGSFRNTEAFF.

This clonotype was observed a few times. The chain uses TRBV6-5 and TRBJ1-5; TRBD1 agrees at 8 bases. CDR1 is MNHEY and CDR2 is SVGAGI in the germline V gene. The CDR3 runs 16 residues. V dropped 4 bases and J dropped 7; count of bases not matched to a gene: 12. The CDR3 bases are TGTGCCAGCAGTTTGACCGGACAGGGAATAGGGCAGCCCCAGCATTTT. Protein product: CASSLTGQGIGQPQHF.

This clonotype showed up just a few times. The CDR3 nucleotides are TGCGCCAGCAGCCAAGAGGGGACTAGTACTTACGAGCAGTACTTC. Protein: CASSQEGTSTYEQYF. The chain recombines TRBV4-3 with TRBJ2-7, with 8 nucleotides matching TRBD2. CDR1 is LGHNA and CDR2 is YSLEER in the germline V gene. The CDR3 sequence is 15 residues long. Trimming took 0 bases from V and 4 from J; bases not matched to a gene: 5.

The chain recombines TRBV7-9 with TRBJ2-7; D gene unclear. Germline assignment: CDR1 SEHNR and CDR2 FQNEAQ (reference sequence). V dropped 0 bases and J dropped 6 bases, with 9 bases sitting between them. CDR3 length: 13 amino acids. The DNA of the CDR3 is TGTGCCAGCAGCTTAGCTGGGTCACCCGAGCAGTACTTC. Translated: CASSLAGSPEQYF.

The rearrangement uses TRBV7-9 and TRBJ2-1; TRBD1 matches at 8 bases. J was trimmed by 6 bases and V by 5 bases; bases with no gene match: 9. The CDR3 consists of 15 residues. Germline CDR1 SEHNR, CDR2 FQNEAQ (reference sequence). This chain's CDR3 is CASSAGQGRRNEQFF. DNA of the CDR3: TGTGCCAGCAGCGCTGGACAGGGAAGACGCAATGAGCAGTTCTTC.

The chain uses TRBV24-1 and TRBJ2-4, with a weak D call TRBD2 (6 bases). The germline V gene encodes CDR1 KGHDR and CDR2 SFDVKD. The CDR3 contains 13 residues. With 5 bases removed from V and 13 bases from J, the gap between germline ends came to 17 bases. Here the CDR3 DNA reads TGTGCCACCAGTGTTGCTGGGACGGCGGGACAGTACTTC. As protein: CATSVAGTAGQYF.

J is TRBJ2-5 and V is TRBV20-1; 12 nucleotides agree with TRBD2. Germline V gene lookup returns CDR1 DFQATT and CDR2 SNEGSKA (reference sequence). CDR3 length equals 18 residues. Trimming at V came to 0 bases and at J to 5 bases, leaving 13 bases not matched to a gene. CDR3 nucleotide sequence: TGCAGTGCTAGAGATCTTGGGAGACTAGCGGGAGTCGGGGAGACCCAGTACTTC. Its protein is CSARDLGRLAGVGETQYF.

This clonotype occurred a few times. The CDR3 sequence is CASSLGGFGQPQHF. The DNA for the CDR3 is TGCGCCAGCAGCTTGGGGGGTTTTGGTCAGCCCCAGCATTTT. The chain has TRBV5-1 and TRBJ1-5; D is ambiguous. V was clipped by 0 bases and J by 6 bases, with 10 bases between them. The CDR3 totals 14 residues. Looked up from germline, CDR1 is SGHRS and CDR2 is YFSETQ.

This clonotype was seen a handful of times. V is TRBV12-3 or TRBV12-4 and J is TRBJ2-3, with a tentative D call TRBD2 (6 bases). The length of the CDR3 is 15 residues. V lost 10 bases and J lost 2, with 19 bases in between. The DNA for the CDR3 is TGTGCCACCTACGTACGGGAGCCAACCACAGATACGCAGTATTTT. Translated: CATYVREPTTDTQYF.